The sequence of this TCR beta chain was determined in a study of prognosis after radiotherapy for stage I lung cancer (TCRdb year 2021). Broadly, across the study: Approximately 20 stage I NSCLC patients were enrolled in Nanjing, China, between early 2018 and January 2019. Oligometastatic NSCLC after surgical resection of the primary tumor was present in four or five patients, while newly diagnosed primary stage I lung tumors were present in more than eleven. All patients were considered medically inoperable, owing to comorbidities in approximately 13 and refusal of surgery in about seven. The cohort included about twelve men and a handful of women, with a median age of approximately 76 years and a range of about 50 to 84 years. Some twelve patients had adenocarcinoma and about 7 had squamous cell carcinoma as the tumor histology. Using image-guided IMRT or VMAT, SBRT was delivered in 3 to 5 fractions at a biologically effective dose of at least 100 Gy. In every patient, SBRT was given without any concurrent therapy. After SBRT, distant metastases developed in about 20% of the 19 patients at a median of about seven months, while the remaining 15 patients had no significant progression. This study profiled peripheral blood TCR beta repertoires from stage I NSCLC patients before and after stereotactic body radiotherapy and linked the repertoires to distant failure. The study took one blood sample before SBRT and one after SBRT from each of roughly 19 patients and sequenced all 40 or so samples. Overall study results and their limits: All reported P values were unadjusted for multiple comparisons. Whether the expanded TCR clones were tumor-specific was not determined. Post-SBRT Shannon entropy and its change from baseline were lower in patients who developed distant metastases; baseline Shannon entropy was not associated with metastases. The study was limited by its small cohort and short follow-up, and the findings require independent validation. Unique TCR clone counts fell after SBRT (median 10,088 before versus under 8,000 after; Wilcoxon paired P=0.011). TRBV and TRBJ usage frequencies reportedly varied with metastasis status, involving two V genes at baseline and roughly 9 V and two J genes after SBRT.

This clonotype was detected ten times or more. This clone's antigen is unknown. One base away there is no much larger clone; base qualities are not given. All patients had node-negative disease on CT and PET/CT, and none had a history of other malignancies or prior chemotherapy or radiotherapy. Roughly 5.9 milliliters of peripheral venous blood were drawn into EDTA tubes at each of two time points. PBMCs were isolated by Ficoll-Paque Plus density-gradient centrifugation. Immediately after collection, samples were stored at -80 degrees C until analysis. Trimming takes 3 bases from V and 5 bases from J, and the germline ends sit 7 bases apart. Including the terminal cysteine and phenylalanine, the CDR3 comprises 12 residues. Just the 36-base CDR3 DNA is kept, in frame starting at base 1. The germline V gene (reference sequence) specifies GTSNPN as CDR1 and SVGIG as CDR2. The TCR beta CDR3 region was amplified from genomic DNA by two rounds of multiplex PCR. In the first round of PCR, primers specific to each TRBV and TRBJ gene were used, and the primer sequences are filed in Chinese patent CN105087789A. Universal primers were used in the second round of PCR. The Roche High Pure PCR Template Preparation Kit was used to extract genomic DNA from frozen PBMCs. Paired-end sequencing with 151 bp reads was performed on the libraries using an Illumina HiSeq 3000. In the source study's methods: CutAdapt was used to remove raw reads lacking the multiplex PCR primer sequences. High-quality paired reads were merged into contigs with PEAR. By aligning each contig to reference sequences, MiXCR assigned the TRB V, D and J gene segments to that contig. To remove sequencing errors, CDR3 sequences were clustered according to base quality and sequence similarity. Shannon entropy normalized by the natural log of productive TCR sequence number was used as the measure of diversity. Clonality was defined as one minus Shannon entropy divided by the natural log of the number of unique clonotypes. The Youden index of ROC curves was used to select progression-free survival cut-offs for repertoire metrics, and analyses were performed in R 3.5.3. TCRdb reran the public reads through fastp at Q25 and MiXCR, keeping productive beta chains. Rows with one shared CDR3 protein collapse into an entry with the most common genes and DNA. TCRdb assigned the V and J calls; the authors' analysis was not used. Counted in this sample were 30,000 to 35,000 distinct CDR3 sequences; 25% to 40% of them appeared once. The biggest ten clones account for around 30% of the sample.

Recombination joined TRBV30 with TRBJ2-2, with no D gene named confidently. The TCR was taken from a donor aged 50 or older with non-small cell lung cancer. The sample in question was PBMCs, obtained before or after stereotactic body radiation therapy (not recorded which). The CDR3 protein sequence reads: CAWRALTGELFF. The nucleotide sequence reads TGTGCCTGGAGGGCCCTTACCGGGGAGCTGTTTTTT. The full variable domain, completed from the reference TRBV30 and TRBJ2-2 proteins outside the CDR3, reads SQTIHQWPATLVQPVGSPLSLECTVEGTSNPNLYWYRQAAGRGLQLLFYSVGIGQISSEVPQNLSASRPQDRQFILSSKKLLLSDSGFYLCAWRALTGELFFGEGSRLTVL.